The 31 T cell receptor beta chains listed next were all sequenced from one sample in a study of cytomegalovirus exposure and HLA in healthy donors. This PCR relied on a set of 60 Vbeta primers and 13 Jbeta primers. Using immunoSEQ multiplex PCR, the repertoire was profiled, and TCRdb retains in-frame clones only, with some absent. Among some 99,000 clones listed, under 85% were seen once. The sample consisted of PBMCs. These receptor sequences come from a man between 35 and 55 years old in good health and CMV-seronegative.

For the CDR3, the DNA is TGTGCCAGCAGCTTAGGGCAGGGGGCGTTGAGTCAGACCCAGTACTTC. It codes for CASSLGQGALSQTQYF. The rearrangement uses TRBV7-2 and TRBJ2-5, with 8 bases identical to TRBD1. CDR1 and CDR2 (germline): SGHTA, FQGNSA. The V and J ends lost 1 base and 6 bases, in that order; junction bases with no gene match: 10. CDR3 length: 16 residues.

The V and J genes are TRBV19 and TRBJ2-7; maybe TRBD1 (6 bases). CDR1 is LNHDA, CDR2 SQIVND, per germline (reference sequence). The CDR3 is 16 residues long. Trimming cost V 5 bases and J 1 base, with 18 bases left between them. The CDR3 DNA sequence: TGTGCCAGTAGTCCCCGTAGAGGGGGTTCTTCCTACGAGCAGTACTTC. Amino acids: CASSPRRGGSSYEQYF.

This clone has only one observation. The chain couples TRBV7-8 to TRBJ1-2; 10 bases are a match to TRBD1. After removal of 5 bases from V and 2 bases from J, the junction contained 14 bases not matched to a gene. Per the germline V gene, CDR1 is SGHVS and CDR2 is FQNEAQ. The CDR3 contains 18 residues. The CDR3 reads CASSPGGTGDFVNYGYTF. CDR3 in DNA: TGTGCCAGCAGCCCCGGTGGGACAGGGGATTTCGTCAACTATGGCTACACCTTC.

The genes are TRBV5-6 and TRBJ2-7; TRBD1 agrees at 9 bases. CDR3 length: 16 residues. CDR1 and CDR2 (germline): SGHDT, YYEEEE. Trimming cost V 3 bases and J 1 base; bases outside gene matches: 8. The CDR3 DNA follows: TGTGCCAGCAGCTCCGGGACAGGGCTCGGTTCCTACGAGCAGTACTTC. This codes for CASSSGTGLGSYEQYF.

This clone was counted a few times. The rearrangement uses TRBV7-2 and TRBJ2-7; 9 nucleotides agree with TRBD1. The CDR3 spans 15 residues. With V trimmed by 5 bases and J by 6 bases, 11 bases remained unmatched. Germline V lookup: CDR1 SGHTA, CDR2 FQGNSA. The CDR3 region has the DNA TGTGCCAGCAGCGCTTCCGGGACAGGGATCCTCGAGCAGTACTTC. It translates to CASSASGTGILEQYF.

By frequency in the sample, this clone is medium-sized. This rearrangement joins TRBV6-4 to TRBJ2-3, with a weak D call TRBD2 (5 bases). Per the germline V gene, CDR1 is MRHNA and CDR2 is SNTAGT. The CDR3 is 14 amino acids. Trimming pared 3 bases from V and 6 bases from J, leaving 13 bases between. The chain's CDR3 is CASSETGSTDTQYF. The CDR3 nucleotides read TGTGCCAGCAGTGAAACGGGATCCACGGATACGCAGTATTTT.

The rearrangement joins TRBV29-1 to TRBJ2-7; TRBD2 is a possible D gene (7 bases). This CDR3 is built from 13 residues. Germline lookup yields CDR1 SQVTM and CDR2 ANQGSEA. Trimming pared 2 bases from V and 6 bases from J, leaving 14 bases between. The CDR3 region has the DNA TGCAGCGTTGAATTGGCGGGGGCGGGCGAGCAGTACTTC. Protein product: CSVELAGAGEQYF.

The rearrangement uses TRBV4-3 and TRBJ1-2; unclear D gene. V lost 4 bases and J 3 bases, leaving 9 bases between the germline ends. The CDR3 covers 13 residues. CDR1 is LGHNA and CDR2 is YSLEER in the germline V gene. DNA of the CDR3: TGCGCCAGCAGCCCGACGCGGGACTATGGCTACACCTTC. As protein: CASSPTRDYGYTF.

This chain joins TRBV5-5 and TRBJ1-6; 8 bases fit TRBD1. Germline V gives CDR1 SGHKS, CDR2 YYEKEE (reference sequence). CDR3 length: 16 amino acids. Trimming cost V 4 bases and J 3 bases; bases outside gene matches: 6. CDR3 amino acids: CASSPMTGDYNSPLHF. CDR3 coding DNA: TGTGCCAGCAGCCCCATGACAGGGGACTATAATTCACCCCTCCACTTT. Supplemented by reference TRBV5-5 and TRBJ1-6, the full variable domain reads DAGVTQSPTHLIKTRGQQVTLRCSPISGHKSVSWYQQVLGQGPQFIFQYYEKEERGRGNFPDRFSARQFPNYSSELNVNALLLGDSALYLCASSPMTGDYNSPLHFGNGTRLTVT.

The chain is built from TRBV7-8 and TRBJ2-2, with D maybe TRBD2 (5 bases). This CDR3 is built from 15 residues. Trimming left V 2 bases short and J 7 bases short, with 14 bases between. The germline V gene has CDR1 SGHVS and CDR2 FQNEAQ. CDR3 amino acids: CASSLYFEGNGELFF. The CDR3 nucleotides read TGTGCCAGCAGCTTATATTTTGAGGGAAACGGGGAGCTGTTTTTT.

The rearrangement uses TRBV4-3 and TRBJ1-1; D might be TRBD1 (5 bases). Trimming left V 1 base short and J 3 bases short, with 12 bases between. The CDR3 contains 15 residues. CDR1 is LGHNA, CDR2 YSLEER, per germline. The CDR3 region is CASSQALGEDTEAFF. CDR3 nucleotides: TGCGCCAGCAGCCAAGCGCTGGGGGAGGACACTGAAGCTTTCTTT.

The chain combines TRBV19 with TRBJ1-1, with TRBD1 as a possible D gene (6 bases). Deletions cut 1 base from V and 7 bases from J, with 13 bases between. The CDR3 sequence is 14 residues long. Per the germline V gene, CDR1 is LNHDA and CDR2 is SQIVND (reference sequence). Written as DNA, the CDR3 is TGTGCCAGTAGTATAGGAGGGGGTCAACTTGAAGCTTTCTTT. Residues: CASSIGGGQLEAFF.

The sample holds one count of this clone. CDR3: CASSFPGQGYTEAFF. The CDR3 DNA sequence: TGTGCCAGCAGCTTCCCCGGACAGGGGTACACTGAAGCTTTCTTT. J is TRBJ1-1 and V is TRBV7-9; 9 positions match TRBD1. The CDR3 runs to 15 residues. CDR1 is SEHNR, CDR2 FQNEAQ, per germline (reference sequence). With 3 bases clipped from V and 3 bases from J, the junction kept 5 bases outside the gene matches. Together with reference TRBV7-9 and TRBJ1-1, the CDR3 gives the full variable domain: DTGVSQNPRHKITKRGQNVTFRCDPISEHNRLYWYRQTLGQGPEFLTYFQNEAQLEKSRLLSDRFSAERPKGSFSTLEIQRTEQGDSAMYLCASSFPGQGYTEAFFGQGTRLTVV.

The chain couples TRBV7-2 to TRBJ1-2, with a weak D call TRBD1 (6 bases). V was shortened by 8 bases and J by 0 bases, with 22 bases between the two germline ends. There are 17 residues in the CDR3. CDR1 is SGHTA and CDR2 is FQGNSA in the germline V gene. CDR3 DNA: TGTGCCAGCGTTTACGCGGGGGCGGGCCACCCTAACTATGGCTACACCTTC. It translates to CASVYAGAGHPNYGYTF.

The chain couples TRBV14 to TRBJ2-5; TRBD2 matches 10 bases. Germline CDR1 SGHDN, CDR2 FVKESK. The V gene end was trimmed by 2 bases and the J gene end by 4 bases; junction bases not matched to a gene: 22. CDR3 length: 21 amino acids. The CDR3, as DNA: TGTGCCAGCAGCCAACGGTTATTCGGAGCGGGGGGGCCCCACGCCGGAGAGACCCAGTACTTC. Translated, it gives CASSQRLFGAGGPHAGETQYF.

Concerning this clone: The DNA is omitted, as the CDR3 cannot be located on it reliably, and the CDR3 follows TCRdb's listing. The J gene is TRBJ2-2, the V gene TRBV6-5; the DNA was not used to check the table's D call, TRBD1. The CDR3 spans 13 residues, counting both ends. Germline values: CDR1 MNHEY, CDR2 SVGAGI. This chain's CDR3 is CASSYSWGQGTFF.

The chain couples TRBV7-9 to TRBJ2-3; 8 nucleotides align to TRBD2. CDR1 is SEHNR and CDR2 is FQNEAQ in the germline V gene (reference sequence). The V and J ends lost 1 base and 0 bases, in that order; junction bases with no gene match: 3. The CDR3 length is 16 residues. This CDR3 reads CASSLGSGASTDTQYF. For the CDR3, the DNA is TGTGCCAGCAGCTTAGGTAGCGGGGCCAGCACAGATACGCAGTATTTT.

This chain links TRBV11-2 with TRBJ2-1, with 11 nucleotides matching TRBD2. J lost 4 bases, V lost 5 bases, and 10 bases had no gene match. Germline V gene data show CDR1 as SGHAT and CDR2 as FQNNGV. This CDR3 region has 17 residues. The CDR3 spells CASSKSSSGGSYNEQFF. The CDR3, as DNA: TGTGCCAGCAGCAAATCTTCTAGCGGGGGGTCATACAATGAGCAGTTCTTC.

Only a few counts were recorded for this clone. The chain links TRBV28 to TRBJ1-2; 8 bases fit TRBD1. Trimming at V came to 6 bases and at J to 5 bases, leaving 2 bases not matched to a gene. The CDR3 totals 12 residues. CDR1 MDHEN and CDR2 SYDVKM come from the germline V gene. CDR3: CASRDREYGYTF. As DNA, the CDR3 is TGTGCCAGCAGGGACAGGGAGTATGGCTACACCTTC.

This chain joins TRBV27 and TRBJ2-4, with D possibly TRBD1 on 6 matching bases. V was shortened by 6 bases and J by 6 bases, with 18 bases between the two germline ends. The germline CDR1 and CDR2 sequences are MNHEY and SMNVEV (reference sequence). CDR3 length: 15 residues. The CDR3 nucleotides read TGTGCCAGCAGATCGACAGGATCCTCGGGAAACATTCAGTACTTC. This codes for CASRSTGSSGNIQYF.

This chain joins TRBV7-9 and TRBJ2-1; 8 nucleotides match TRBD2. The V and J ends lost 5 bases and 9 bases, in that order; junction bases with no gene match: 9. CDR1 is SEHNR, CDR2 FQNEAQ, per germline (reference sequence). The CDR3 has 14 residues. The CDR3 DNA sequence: TGTGCCAGCAGCCTGAACGGGGGGGCGGGTGAGCAGTTCTTC. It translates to CASSLNGGAGEQFF.

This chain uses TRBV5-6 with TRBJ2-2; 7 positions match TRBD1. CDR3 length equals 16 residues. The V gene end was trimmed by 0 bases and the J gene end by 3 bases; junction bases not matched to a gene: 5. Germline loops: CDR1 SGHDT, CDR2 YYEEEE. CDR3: CASSLAGTDYTGELFF. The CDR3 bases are TGTGCCAGCAGCTTGGCTGGGACAGACTACACCGGGGAGCTGTTTTTT.

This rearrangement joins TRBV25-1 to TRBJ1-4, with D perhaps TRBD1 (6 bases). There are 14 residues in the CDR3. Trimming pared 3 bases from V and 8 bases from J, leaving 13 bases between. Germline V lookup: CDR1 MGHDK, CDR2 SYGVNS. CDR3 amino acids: CASSDIGQPEKLFF. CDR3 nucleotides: TGTGCCAGCAGTGATATTGGACAGCCAGAAAAACTGTTTTTT.

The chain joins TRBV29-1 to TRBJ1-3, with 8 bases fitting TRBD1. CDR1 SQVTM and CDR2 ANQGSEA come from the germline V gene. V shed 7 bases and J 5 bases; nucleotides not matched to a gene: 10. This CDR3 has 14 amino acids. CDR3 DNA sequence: TGCAGCGCAATTCCGCGACAGGGGAGAAACACCATATATTTT. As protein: CSAIPRQGRNTIYF.

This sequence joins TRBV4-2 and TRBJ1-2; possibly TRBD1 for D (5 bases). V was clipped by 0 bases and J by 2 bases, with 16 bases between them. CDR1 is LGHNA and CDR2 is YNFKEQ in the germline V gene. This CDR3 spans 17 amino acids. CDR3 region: CASSQDMVVGPNYGYTF. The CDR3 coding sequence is TGTGCCAGCAGCCAAGATATGGTTGTGGGGCCCAACTATGGCTACACCTTC.

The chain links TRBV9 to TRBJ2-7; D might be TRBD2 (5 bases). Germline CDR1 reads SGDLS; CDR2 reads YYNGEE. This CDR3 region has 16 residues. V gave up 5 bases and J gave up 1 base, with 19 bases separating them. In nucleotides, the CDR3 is TGTGCCAGCAGTCTTGACGCGGGCCGGTTTTCCTACGAGCAGTACTTC. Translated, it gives CASSLDAGRFSYEQYF.

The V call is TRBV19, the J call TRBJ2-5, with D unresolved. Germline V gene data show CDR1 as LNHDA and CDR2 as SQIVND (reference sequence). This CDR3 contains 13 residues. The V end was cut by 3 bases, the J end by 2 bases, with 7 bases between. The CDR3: CASSIPNQETQYF. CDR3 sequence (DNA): TGTGCCAGTAGTATCCCTAATCAAGAGACCCAGTACTTC.

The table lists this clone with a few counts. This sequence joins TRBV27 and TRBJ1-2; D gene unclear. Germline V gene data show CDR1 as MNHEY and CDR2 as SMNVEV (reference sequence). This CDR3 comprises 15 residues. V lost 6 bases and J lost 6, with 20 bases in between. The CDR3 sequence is CASSWSLARLDGYTF. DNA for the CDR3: TGTGCCAGCAGCTGGTCCCTCGCCAGGCTGGATGGCTACACCTTC.

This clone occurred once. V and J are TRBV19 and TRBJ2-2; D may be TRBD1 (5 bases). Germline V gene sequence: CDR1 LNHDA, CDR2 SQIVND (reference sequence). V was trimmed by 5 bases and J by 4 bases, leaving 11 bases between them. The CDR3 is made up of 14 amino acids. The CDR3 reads CASSGYRSTGELFF. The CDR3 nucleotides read TGTGCCAGTAGTGGATACAGGAGCACCGGGGAGCTGTTTTTT.

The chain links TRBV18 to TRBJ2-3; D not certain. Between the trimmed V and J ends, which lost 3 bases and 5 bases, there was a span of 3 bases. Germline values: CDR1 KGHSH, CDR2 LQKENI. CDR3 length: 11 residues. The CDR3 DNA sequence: TGTGCCAGCTCACCCCAAGATACGCAGTATTTT. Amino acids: CASSPQDTQYF.

CDR3 sequence (DNA): TGTGCCAGTAGTCCAGGGGCTTCATCCTACGAGCAGTACTTC. This sequence encodes CASSPGASSYEQYF. The chain links TRBV19 to TRBJ2-7, with a tentative D call TRBD1 (6 bases). Germline V CDR1 and CDR2: LNHDA, SQIVND (reference sequence). The CDR3 is 14 amino acids. V was pared by 5 bases and J by 1 base, with 12 bases between.